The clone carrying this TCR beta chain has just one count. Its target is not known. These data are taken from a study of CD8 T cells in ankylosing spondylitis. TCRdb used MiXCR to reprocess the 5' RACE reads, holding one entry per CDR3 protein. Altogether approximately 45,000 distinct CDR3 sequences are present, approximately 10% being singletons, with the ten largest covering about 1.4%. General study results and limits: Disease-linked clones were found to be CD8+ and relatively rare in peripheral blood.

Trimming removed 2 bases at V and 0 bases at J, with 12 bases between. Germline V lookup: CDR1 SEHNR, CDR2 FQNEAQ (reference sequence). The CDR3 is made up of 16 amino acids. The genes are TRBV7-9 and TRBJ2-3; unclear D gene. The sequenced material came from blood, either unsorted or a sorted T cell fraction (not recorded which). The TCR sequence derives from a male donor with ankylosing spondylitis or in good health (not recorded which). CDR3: CASSLLGLVSTDTQYF. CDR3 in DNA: TGTGCCAGCAGCTTACTCGGGTTGGTAAGCACAGATACGCAGTATTTT.